These T cell receptor beta chains were read from a single sample in a study of T cell repertoires in cytomegalovirus infection. TCRdb passed the reads through MiXCR, listing each CDR3 protein once. This table has approximately 500,000 distinct CDR3 sequences, 16% appearing once. The sequenced material came from CD8+ T cells from PBMCs. The receptors come from a human donor in good health (CMV status not recorded). Some clones in this sample may be carry-over from other donors' samples. Each CDR3 is given with its conserved first and last residue. A D gene is named only where the DNA matches it firmly. Size values are once, few and many counts, or a class for expanded clones, and some rows have none.

>few|TRBJ1-2|12|TRBV20-1|.
CSARFGDYGYTF
TGCAGTGCTAGATTCGGGGACTATGGCTACACCTTC
>.|TRBJ2-7|15|TRBV13|.
CASSSGGTTYYEQYF
TGTGCCAGCAGCTCCGGAGGAACTACCTACTACGAGCAGTACTTC
>.|TRBJ1-1|14|TRBV4-1|.
CASSPIDGDTEAFF
TGCGCCAGCAGCCCGATAGACGGGGACACTGAAGCTTTCTTT
>many|TRBJ2-4|19|TRBV19|.
CASSIVPAGDRLAKNIQYF
TGTGCCAGTAGTATAGTACCAGCGGGCGACCGTTTAGCCAAAAACATTCAGTACTTC
>.|TRBJ2-7|15|TRBV11-2|.
CASSLGSGLTYEQYF
TGTGCCAGCAGCTTAGGGTCGGGCCTCACCTACGAGCAGTACTTC
>.|TRBJ2-3|16|TRBV6-5|TRBD1
CASSYFGTGVLDTQYF
TGTGCCAGCAGTTACTTTGGGACAGGGGTTTTAGATACGCAGTATTTT
>few|TRBJ1-1|14|TRBV4-1|.
CASSRGPRGPEAFF
TGCGCCAGCAGCCGGGGGCCGAGGGGCCCTGAAGCTTTCTTT
>many|TRBJ1-1|16|TRBV6-1|TRBD1
CASSHRDRGRGTEAFF
TGTGCCAGCAGTCACCGGGACAGGGGGCGCGGAACTGAAGCTTTCTTT
>few|TRBJ2-1|13|TRBV24-1|.
CATSGQVGNEQFF
TGTGCCACCAGTGGCCAGGTAGGGAATGAGCAGTTCTTC
>.|TRBJ2-1|18|TRBV9|TRBD2
CASSLEGKAGAPYNEQFF
TGTGCCAGCAGCCTAGAAGGAAAAGCGGGAGCTCCCTACAATGAGCAGTTCTTC
>few|TRBJ1-2|16|TRBV27|TRBD1
CASSFEDRADLYGYTF
TGTGCCAGCAGTTTCGAGGACAGGGCTGACCTCTATGGCTACACCTTC
>.|TRBJ1-2|13|TRBV6-5|TRBD1
CASSGGDRVGYTF
TGTGCCAGCAGTGGAGGAGACAGGGTCGGCTACACCTTC
>once|TRBJ1-1|12|TRBV5-5|.
CASSLVHTEAFF
TGTGCCAGCAGCTTGGTGCACACTGAAGCTTTCTTT
>many|TRBJ2-3|16|TRBV10-3|TRBD2
CAISGKAGGRTDTQYF
TGTGCCATCAGTGGAAAAGCGGGGGGCCGCACAGATACGCAGTATTTT
>few|TRBJ2-1|17|TRBV19|TRBD2
CASSWASGTSSYNEQFF
TGTGCCAGTAGTTGGGCTAGCGGGACGAGCTCCTACAATGAGCAGTTCTTC
>few|TRBJ2-2|16|TRBV5-4|.
CASSGRDSPLSGELFF
TGTGCCAGCAGCGGCCGGGACTCCCCGCTTTCCGGGGAGCTGTTTTTT
>.|TRBJ2-6|15|TRBV12-3/TRBV12-4|TRBD1
CAGGQGVSGANVLTF
TGTGCCGGGGGACAGGGGGTCTCTGGGGCCAACGTCCTGACTTTC
>.|TRBJ1-5|14|TRBV6-2/TRBV6-3|.
CASSYSEGWQPQHF
TGTGCCAGCAGTTACTCCGAGGGATGGCAGCCCCAGCATTTT
>.|TRBJ1-6|15|TRBV27|.
CASSFWENPNSPLHF
TGTGCCAGCAGTTTTTGGGAAAACCCTAATTCACCCCTCCACTTT
>.|TRBJ1-6|16|TRBV11-2|TRBD1
CASSLQGGQKNSPLHF
TGTGCCAGCAGCTTACAGGGGGGTCAGAAGAATTCACCCCTCCACTTT
>many|TRBJ1-6|17|TRBV7-9|.
CASSLDYATSYNSPLHF
TGTGCCAGCAGCTTAGATTACGCGACCTCCTATAATTCACCCCTCCACTTT
>.|TRBJ1-5|17|TRBV20-1|TRBD1
CSARPRDRGDGNQPQHF
TGCAGTGCTAGACCGCGAGACAGGGGTGATGGCAATCAGCCCCAGCATTTT
>many|TRBJ1-1|13|TRBV7-3|.
CASRGGGETEAFF
TGTGCCAGCAGGGGGGGCGGGGAGACTGAAGCTTTCTTT
>.|TRBJ2-7|16|TRBV11-2|TRBD2
CASSPRTSGGLHEQYF
TGTGCCAGCAGCCCCCGGACTAGCGGGGGGCTACACGAGCAGTACTTC
>many|TRBJ2-1|15|TRBV7-9|TRBD2
CASSFPGTRQNEQFF
TGTGCCAGCAGCTTTCCCGGGACTAGACAGAATGAGCAGTTCTTC
>many|TRBJ2-1|16|TRBV7-9|TRBD2
CASSHRLAGVRNEQFF
TGTGCCAGCAGCCATCGACTAGCGGGAGTTCGCAATGAGCAGTTCTTC
>many|TRBJ2-2|13|TRBV7-6|TRBD2
CASGLAGAGELFF
TGTGCCAGCGGACTAGCGGGAGCCGGGGAGCTGTTTTTT
>many|TRBJ1-5|15|TRBV5-4|TRBD1
CASSLDRGQGQPQHF
TGTGCCAGCAGCTTGGACAGGGGGCAGGGTCAGCCCCAGCATTTT
>many|TRBJ1-1|17|TRBV7-9|.
CASSLGGYGPQGTEAFF
TGTGCCAGCAGCTTAGGGGGGTATGGGCCTCAGGGCACTGAAGCTTTCTTT
>many|TRBJ1-6|15|TRBV7-2|TRBD1
CASSLRTGIDSPLHF
TGTGCCAGCAGCTTGCGGACAGGGATTGATTCACCCCTCCACTTT
>many|TRBJ2-1|19|TRBV7-3|TRBD2
CASSLNREGLLSSYNEQFF
TGTGCCAGCAGCTTAAATCGGGAGGGCCTCCTTAGCTCCTACAATGAGCAGTTCTTC
>many|TRBJ2-5|14|TRBV7-7|.
CASSLGRGRETQYF
TGTGCTAGCAGCTTAGGACGCGGAAGAGAGACCCAGTACTTC
>many|TRBJ1-3|15|TRBV7-9|TRBD1
CASSPQGSSGNTIYF
TGTGCCAGCAGCCCACAGGGGAGCTCTGGAAACACCATATATTTT
>many|TRBJ2-1|15|TRBV7-8|.
CASSSLGGPHNEQFF
TGTGCCAGCAGCTCCCTGGGGGGCCCCCACAATGAGCAGTTCTTC
>many|TRBJ2-5|14|TRBV6-1|.
CATHRGFEEETQYF
TGTGCCACCCACCGAGGATTCGAAGAAGAGACCCAGTACTTC
>.|TRBJ1-2|15|TRBV7-4|.
CASSLSSVRANGYTF
TGTGCCAGCAGCTTATCGTCAGTAAGGGCTAATGGCTACACCTTC
>many|TRBJ2-1|16|TRBV27|.
CASSLVVGDFYNEQFF
TGTGCCAGCAGTTTAGTGGTAGGGGATTTCTACAATGAGCAGTTCTTC
>few|TRBJ1-5|14|TRBV5-8|.
CASSLPDSNQPQHF
TGTGCCAGCAGCTTGCCAGATAGCAATCAGCCCCAGCATTTT
>.|TRBJ2-6|18|TRBV5-1|.
CASSTQRENRSGANVLTF
TGCGCCAGCAGCACCCAAAGGGAAAACAGATCAGGGGCCAACGTCCTGACTTTC
>few|TRBJ1-5|13|TRBV7-9|.
CASSMGSVQPQHF
TGTGCCAGCAGTATGGGCTCGGTTCAGCCCCAGCATTTT
>many|TRBJ2-2|15|TRBV27|TRBD1
CASYGQGTFTGELFF
TGTGCCAGCTATGGACAGGGGACCTTCACCGGGGAGCTGTTTTTT
>many|TRBJ1-2|15|TRBV4-2|.
CASSQDGTDNYGYTF
TGTGCCAGCAGCCAAGATGGGACGGATAACTATGGCTACACCTTC
>few|TRBJ2-2|16|TRBV6-6|TRBD1
CASSYEDRGYTGELFF
TGTGCCAGCAGTTACGAGGACAGGGGATACACCGGGGAGCTGTTTTTT
>many|TRBJ1-5|16|TRBV6-1|.
CASSEGSFYSNQPQHF
TGTGCCAGCAGTGAAGGCAGTTTTTATAGCAATCAGCCCCAGCATTTT
>.|TRBJ1-2|17|TRBV7-9|TRBD1
CASSLVDRAHFNYGYTF
TGTGCCAGCAGCTTAGTGGACAGGGCTCACTTCAACTATGGCTACACCTTC
>many|TRBJ1-1|15|TRBV7-3|.
CASSLIRGENTEAFF
TGTGCCAGCAGCTTAATTCGGGGAGAGAACACTGAAGCTTTCTTT
>many|TRBJ2-7|14|TRBV7-9|.
CASSLGSSGNEQYF
TGTGCCAGCAGCTTAGGTAGTAGCGGTAACGAGCAGTACTTC
>many|TRBJ1-2|13|TRBV28|.
CASSPTMAMWPTF
TGTGCCAGCAGCCCAACGATGGCTATGTGGCCCACCTTC
>.|TRBJ2-7|15|TRBV4-2|.
CVSSQEGGRTYEQYF
TGTGTCAGCAGCCAAGAGGGAGGCAGGACCTACGAGCAGTACTTC
>few|TRBJ2-5|15|TRBV24-1|TRBD1
CATSSPRQGQETQYF
TGTGCCACCAGTAGCCCAAGACAGGGGCAAGAGACCCAGTACTTC
>many|TRBJ2-2|15|TRBV7-6|TRBD1
CASSPGQTNTGELFF
TGTGCCAGCAGCCCGGGACAGACGAACACCGGGGAGCTGTTTTTT
>many|TRBJ1-1|15|TRBV7-3|TRBD1
CASSARDRALSEAFF
TGTGCCAGCAGCGCCCGGGACAGGGCCCTTTCAGAAGCTTTCTTT
>few|TRBJ1-2|15|TRBV29-1|.
CSVSLMEEVNYGYTF
TGCAGCGTCTCCTTAATGGAGGAGGTTAACTATGGCTACACCTTC
>.|TRBJ1-5|15|TRBV12-3/TRBV12-4|TRBD1
CASSLYGTDNQPQHF
TGTGCCAGCAGCCTCTACGGGACAGATAATCAGCCCCAGCATTTT